The 9 T cell receptor beta chains below all came from one sample that was sequenced in a study of blood T cells in healthy people across ages. Alongside a J-beta primer mix, a sample-barcoded 5' primer served in a second PCR lasting 7 to 11 cycles. TCRdb re-called the 5' RACE reads with MiXCR, one entry per CDR3 protein. The table has roughly 730,000 distinct CDR3 sequences, more than 55% seen once. The sequenced sample was blood. Every receptor here comes from a man between 40 and 49 years old in good health.

In this sample, this clonotype turned up a few times. This chain connects TRBV12-3 or TRBV12-4 to TRBJ2-5; D call uncertain. The CDR3 extends over 13 amino acids. V was shortened by 3 bases and J by 5 bases, with 10 bases between the two germline ends. CDR3: CASSLRRRETQYF. CDR3 in DNA: TGTGCCAGCAGTTTGCGTCGGCGGGAGACCCAGTACTTC.

J is TRBJ2-1 and V is TRBV9; 7 bases fit TRBD2. The CDR3 is 15 residues long. V lost 0 bases to trimming and J lost 3 bases; unmatched junction nucleotides: 3. CDR1 and CDR2 from the germline V gene are SGDLS and YYNGEE. The CDR3 nucleotides read TGTGCCAGCAGCGTAGCGTGGGAGGGCTACAATGAGCAGTTCTTC. This codes for CASSVAWEGYNEQFF.

This chain links TRBV7-2 with TRBJ2-1; 14 nucleotides match TRBD2. CDR1 is SGHTA and CDR2 is FQGNSA in the germline V gene. V dropped 2 bases and J dropped 9; count of bases not matched to a gene: 6. The CDR3 contains 16 residues. The chain's CDR3 is CASSLMGLAGASEQFF. The CDR3 DNA reads TGTGCCAGCAGCTTAATGGGACTAGCGGGAGCAAGTGAGCAGTTCTTC.

The rearrangement uses TRBV6-6 and TRBJ2-1; TRBD2 matches 8 bases. The CDR3 is 16 amino acids. Losses at the gene ends were 5 bases for V and 2 bases for J; bases not matched to a gene: 8. CDR1 is MNHNY, CDR2 SVGAGI, per germline (reference sequence). The CDR3 DNA reads as TGTGCCAGCAGTCAGAAGCGGGAGAGTCCCTACAATGAGCAGTTCTTC. Translated: CASSQKRESPYNEQFF.

CDR3 sequence: CASSLRTGRKVGNEQFF. CDR3 nucleotide sequence: TGTGCCAGCAGTTTAAGGACAGGGAGAAAGGTTGGCAATGAGCAGTTCTTC. V gene TRBV27 combines with J gene TRBJ2-1; 8 nucleotides match TRBD1. CDR3 length: 17 residues. V lost 2 bases, J lost 6 bases, and 12 bases stayed unmatched. Per germline, CDR1 MNHEY and CDR2 SMNVEV (reference sequence).

V usage is TRBV5-6 and J usage is TRBJ2-2; no clear D gene. This CDR3 comprises 15 residues. V shed 4 bases and J shed 4 bases, with 14 bases lying between them. Germline CDR1 reads SGHDT; CDR2 reads YYEEEE. In DNA, the CDR3 is TGTGCCAGCAGCCCTGAGAGGTTAATCACCGGGGAGCTGTTTTTT. This codes for CASSPERLITGELFF.

This clonotype was observed many times. J is TRBJ2-1 and V is TRBV6-4; D gene uncertain. Germline values: CDR1 MRHNA, CDR2 SNTAGT. The germline V and J ends were trimmed by 2 bases and 9 bases, with 11 bases remaining between them. The length of the CDR3 is 13 residues. This CDR3 reads CASSDRSNGEQFF. The CDR3 DNA follows: TGTGCCAGCAGTGACCGCAGTAACGGTGAGCAGTTCTTC.

This clonotype was observed a single time. The chain joins TRBV5-1 to TRBJ2-7; no clear D gene. Germline V gives CDR1 SGHRS, CDR2 YFSETQ. The CDR3 has 13 residues. With 5 bases removed from V and 3 bases from J, the gap between germline ends came to 12 bases. The chain's CDR3 is CASSPDGNYEQYF. CDR3 nucleotides: TGCGCCAGCAGTCCGGACGGCAACTACGAGCAGTACTTC.

The genes are TRBV20-1 and TRBJ2-5; TRBD1 agrees at 9 bases. The CDR3 sequence is 12 residues long. J gave up 7 bases and V 6 bases, and 6 bases lay outside the gene matches. Germline CDR1 is DFQATT and CDR2 is SNEGSKA (reference sequence). DNA of the CDR3: TGCAGTGCACTACAGGGGGCAGGGACCCAGTACTTC. Encoded protein: CSALQGAGTQYF.